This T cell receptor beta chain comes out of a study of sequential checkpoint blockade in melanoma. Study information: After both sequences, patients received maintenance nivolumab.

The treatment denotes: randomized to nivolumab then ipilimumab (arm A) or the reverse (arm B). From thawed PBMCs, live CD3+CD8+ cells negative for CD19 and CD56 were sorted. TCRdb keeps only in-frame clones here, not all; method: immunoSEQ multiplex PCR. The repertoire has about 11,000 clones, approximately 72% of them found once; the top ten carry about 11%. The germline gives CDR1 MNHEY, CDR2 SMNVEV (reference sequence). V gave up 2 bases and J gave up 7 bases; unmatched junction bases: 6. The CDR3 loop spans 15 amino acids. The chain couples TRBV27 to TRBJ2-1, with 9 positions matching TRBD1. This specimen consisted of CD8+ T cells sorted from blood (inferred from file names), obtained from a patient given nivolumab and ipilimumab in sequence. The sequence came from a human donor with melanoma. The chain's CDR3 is CASSLIQGALNEQFF. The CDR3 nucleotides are TGTGCCAGCAGTTTAATACAGGGGGCGCTTAATGAGCAGTTCTTC.